Sequencing of this T cell receptor beta chain was carried out in a study of tissue T cells after allogeneic stem cell transplantation. Survey-depth TCRbeta CDR3 sequencing reported V/J genes and productive frequencies. The method was immunoSEQ multiplex PCR; TCRdb's version includes in-frame clones alone and lacks a portion of them. The table has some 3,000 clones, 40% to 55% seen once. A single count supports this clone. Any gene name here is a mouse gene name. The read halts 1 residue ahead of the CDR3 end, with the missing end drawn from the germline J gene. This same CDR3 is encoded by further DNA sequences in the sample. CDR1 is KGHPV, CDR2 FQNQEV, per germline (reference sequence). V lost 4 bases and J 0 bases, leaving 6 bases between the germline ends. The CDR3 loop spans 13 amino acids. Time point described: mouse harvest day 14 after allogeneic transplant. Tail vein injection delivered 10^7 T-cell-depleted bone marrow cells and 10^6 splenic CD5+ T cells.

The sample consisted of gut tissue. This chain links TRBV26 with TRBJ1-1; D gene ambiguous. The TCR was taken from a female BALB/c mouse given C57BL/6 T cells with graft-versus-host disease after an allogeneic hematopoietic cell transplant. CDR3 DNA (partial): TGTGCCAGCAGTCCTCAAGCAAACACAGAAGTCTTC. Encoded protein: CASSPQANTEVF. The entire CDR3 protein reads CASSPQANTEVFF. Full variable domain (missing parts from reference TRBV26 and TRBJ1-1): NSKVIQTPRYLVKGQGQKAKMRCIPEKGHPVVFWYQQNKNNEFKFLINFQNQEVLQQIDMTEKRFSAECPSNSPCSLEIQSSEAGDSALYLCASSPQANTEVFFGKGTRLTVV.